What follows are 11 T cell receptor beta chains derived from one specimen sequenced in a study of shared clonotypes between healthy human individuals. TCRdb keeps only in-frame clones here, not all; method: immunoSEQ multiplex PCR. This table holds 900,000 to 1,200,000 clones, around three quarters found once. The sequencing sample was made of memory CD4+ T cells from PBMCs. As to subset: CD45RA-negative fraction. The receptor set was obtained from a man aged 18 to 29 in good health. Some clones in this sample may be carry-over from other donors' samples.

CDR3 sequence: CASSPLHGHTQYF. CDR3 DNA: TGTGCCAGCAGCCCGCTGCATGGGCACACGCAGTATTTT. V and J are TRBV5-6 and TRBJ2-3; D not resolved. The CDR3 contains 13 residues. Trimming removed 4 bases from V and 9 bases from J, with 15 bases in between. Germline V gene sequence: CDR1 SGHDT, CDR2 YYEEEE.

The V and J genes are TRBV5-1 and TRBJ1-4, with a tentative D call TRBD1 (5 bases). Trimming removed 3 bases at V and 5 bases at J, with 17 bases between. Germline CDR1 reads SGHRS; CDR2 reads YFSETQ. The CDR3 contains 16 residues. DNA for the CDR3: TGCGCCAGCAGCTACTCCGGGACGGTCGAGAATGAAAAACTGTTTTTT. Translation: CASSYSGTVENEKLFF.

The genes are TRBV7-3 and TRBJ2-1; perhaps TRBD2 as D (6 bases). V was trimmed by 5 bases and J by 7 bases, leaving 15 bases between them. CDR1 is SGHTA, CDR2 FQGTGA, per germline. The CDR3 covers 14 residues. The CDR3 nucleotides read TGTGCCAGCAGCAAATCGGGAGAAGGTAATGAGCAGTTCTTC. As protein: CASSKSGEGNEQFF. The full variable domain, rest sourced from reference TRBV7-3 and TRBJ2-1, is GAGVSQTPSNKVTEKGKYVELRCDPISGHTALYWYRQSLGQGPEFLIYFQGTGAADDSGLPNDRFFAVRPEGSVSTLKIQRTERGDSAVYLCASSKSGEGNEQFFGPGTRLTVL.

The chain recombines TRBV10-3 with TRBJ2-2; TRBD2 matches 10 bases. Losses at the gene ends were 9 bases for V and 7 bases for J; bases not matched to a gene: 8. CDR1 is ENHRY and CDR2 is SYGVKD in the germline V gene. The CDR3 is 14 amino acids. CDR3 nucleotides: TGTGCCATTACCGAGCGGGAGGGACTCGGGGAGCTGTTTTTT. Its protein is CAITEREGLGELFF.

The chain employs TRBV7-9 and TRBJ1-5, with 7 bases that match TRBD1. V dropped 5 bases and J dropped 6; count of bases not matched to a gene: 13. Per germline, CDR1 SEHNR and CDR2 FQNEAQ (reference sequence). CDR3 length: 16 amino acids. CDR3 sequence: CASSKTEGAGGQPQHF. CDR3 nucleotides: TGTGCCAGCAGCAAGACAGAGGGGGCCGGGGGTCAGCCCCAGCATTTT.

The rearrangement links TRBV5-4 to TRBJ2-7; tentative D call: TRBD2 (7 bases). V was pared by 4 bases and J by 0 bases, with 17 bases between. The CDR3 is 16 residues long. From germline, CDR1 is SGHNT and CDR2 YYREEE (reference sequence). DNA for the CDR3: TGTGCCAGCAGCCGTCCCGGGGGGCCCAGCTCCTACGAGCAGTACTTC. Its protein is CASSRPGGPSSYEQYF.

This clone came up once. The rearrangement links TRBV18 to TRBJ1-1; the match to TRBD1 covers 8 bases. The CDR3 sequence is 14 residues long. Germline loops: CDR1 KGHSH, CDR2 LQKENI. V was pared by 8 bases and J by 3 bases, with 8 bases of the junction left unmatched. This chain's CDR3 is CASGNIQGDTEAFF. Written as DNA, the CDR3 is TGTGCCAGCGGGAATATACAGGGGGACACTGAAGCTTTCTTT. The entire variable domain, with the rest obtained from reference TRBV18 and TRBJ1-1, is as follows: NAGVMQNPRHLVRRRGQEARLRCSPMKGHSHVYWYRQLPEEGLKFMVYLQKENIIDESGMPKERFSAEFPKEGPSILRIQQVVRGDSAAYFCASGNIQGDTEAFFGQGTRLTVV.

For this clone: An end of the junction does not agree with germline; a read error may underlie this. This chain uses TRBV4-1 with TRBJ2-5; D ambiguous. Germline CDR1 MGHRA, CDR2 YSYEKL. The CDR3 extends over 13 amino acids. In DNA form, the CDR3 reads TGCGCCAGCGGCCAGCTAGACCCAATAGAGCAGTACTTC. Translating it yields CASGQLDPIEQYF.

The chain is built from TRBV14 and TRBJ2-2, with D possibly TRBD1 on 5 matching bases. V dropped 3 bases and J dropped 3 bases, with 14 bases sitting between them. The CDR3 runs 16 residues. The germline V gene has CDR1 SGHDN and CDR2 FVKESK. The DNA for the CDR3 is TGTGCCAGCAGCCATGGAGCAGGGCGGTACACCGGGGAGCTGTTTTTT. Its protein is CASSHGAGRYTGELFF.

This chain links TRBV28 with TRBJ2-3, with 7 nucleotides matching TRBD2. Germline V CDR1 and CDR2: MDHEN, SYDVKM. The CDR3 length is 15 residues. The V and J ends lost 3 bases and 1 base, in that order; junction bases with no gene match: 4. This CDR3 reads CASSFAAGGTDTQYF. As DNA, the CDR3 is TGTGCCAGCAGTTTTGCGGCGGGGGGCACAGATACGCAGTATTTT.

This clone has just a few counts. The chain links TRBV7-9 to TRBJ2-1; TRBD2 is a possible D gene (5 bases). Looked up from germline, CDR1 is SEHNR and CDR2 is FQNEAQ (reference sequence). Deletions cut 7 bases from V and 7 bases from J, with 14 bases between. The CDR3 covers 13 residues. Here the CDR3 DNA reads TGTGCCAGCACCAGAGCGGCCGAAAATGAGCAGTTCTTC. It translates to CASTRAAENEQFF.